This T cell receptor (beta chain) was captured in a study of blood T cell repertoires in COVID-19. Measured with immunoSEQ multiplex PCR; TCRdb has only the in-frame clones, and not every one. The data show roughly 430,000 clones, with over 75% seen just once and approximately 1.3% held by the top ten. V was clipped by 8 bases and J by 5 bases; unmatched bases: 7. Germline V gene data show CDR1 as MDHEN and CDR2 as SYDVKM. The CDR3 covers 16 residues. Sequenced sample: PBMCs or T cells enriched from blood (not recorded which). The gene calls are TRBV28 and TRBJ2-1; 15 nucleotides agree with TRBD2. The receptor comes from a woman aged 18 to 35 who had been exposed to COVID-19. Here the CDR3 reads CASRGLAGGPHNEQFF. In DNA, the CDR3 is TGTGCCAGCCGAGGACTAGCGGGGGGGCCCCACAATGAGCAGTTCTTC.